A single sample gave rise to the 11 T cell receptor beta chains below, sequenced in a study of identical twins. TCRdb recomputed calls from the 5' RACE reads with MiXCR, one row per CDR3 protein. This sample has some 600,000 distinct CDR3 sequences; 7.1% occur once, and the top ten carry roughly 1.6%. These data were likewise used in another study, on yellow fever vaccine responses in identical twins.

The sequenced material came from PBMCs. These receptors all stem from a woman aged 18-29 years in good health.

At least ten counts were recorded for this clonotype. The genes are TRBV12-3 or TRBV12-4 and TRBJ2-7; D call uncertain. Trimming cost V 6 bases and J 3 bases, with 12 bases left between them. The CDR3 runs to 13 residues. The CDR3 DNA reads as TGTGCCAGCAGCCCCCGACGGTACTACGAGCAGTACTTC. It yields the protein CASSPRRYYEQYF.

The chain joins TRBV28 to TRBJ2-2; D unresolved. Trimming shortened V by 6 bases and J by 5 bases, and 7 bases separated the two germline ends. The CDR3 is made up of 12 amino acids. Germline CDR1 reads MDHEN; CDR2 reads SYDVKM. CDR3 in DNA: TGTGCCAGCAGGGCGCTTACCGGGGAGCTGTTTTTT. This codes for CASRALTGELFF. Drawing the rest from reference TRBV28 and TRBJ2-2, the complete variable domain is DVKVTQSSRYLVKRTGEKVFLECVQDMDHENMFWYRQDPGLGLRLIYFSYDVKMKEKGDIPEGYSVSREKKERFSLILESASTNQTSMYLCASRALTGELFFGEGSRLTVL.

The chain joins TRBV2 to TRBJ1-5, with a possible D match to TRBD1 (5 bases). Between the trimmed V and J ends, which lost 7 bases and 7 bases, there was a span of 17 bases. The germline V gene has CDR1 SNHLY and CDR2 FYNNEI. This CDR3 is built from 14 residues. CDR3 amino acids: CASTIGTRTQPQHF. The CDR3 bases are TGTGCCAGCACTATAGGGACCCGAACCCAGCCCCAGCATTTT.

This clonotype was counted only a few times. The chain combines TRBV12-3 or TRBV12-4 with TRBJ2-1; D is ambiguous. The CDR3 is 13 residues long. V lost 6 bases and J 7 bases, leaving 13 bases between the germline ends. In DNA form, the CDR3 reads TGTGCCAGCAGCCATCAGAGGAATAATGAGCAGTTCTTC. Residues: CASSHQRNNEQFF.

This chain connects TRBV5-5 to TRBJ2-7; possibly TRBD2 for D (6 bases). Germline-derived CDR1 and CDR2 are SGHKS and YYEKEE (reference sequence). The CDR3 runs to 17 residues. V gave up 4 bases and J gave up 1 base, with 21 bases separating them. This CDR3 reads CASSGLVRGPSSYEQYF. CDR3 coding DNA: TGTGCCAGCAGCGGGCTGGTGCGGGGCCCGAGTTCCTACGAGCAGTACTTC.

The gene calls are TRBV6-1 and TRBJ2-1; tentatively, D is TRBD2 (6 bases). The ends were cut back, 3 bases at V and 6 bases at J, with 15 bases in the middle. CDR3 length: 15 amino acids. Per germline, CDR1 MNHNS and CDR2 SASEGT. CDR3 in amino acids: CASSDEGLPRNEQFF. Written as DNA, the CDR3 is TGTGCCAGCAGTGACGAGGGACTCCCGCGCAATGAGCAGTTCTTC.

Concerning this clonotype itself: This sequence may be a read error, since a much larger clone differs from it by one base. This chain's CDR3 is CASSLEGNGGAINIQYF. The CDR3 bases are TGCGCCAGCAGCTTGGAAGGTAACGGGGGGGCCATAAACATTCAGTACTTC. V is TRBV5-1 and J is TRBJ2-4; 8 bases line up with TRBD2. The length of the CDR3 is 17 residues. Germline loops: CDR1 SGHRS, CDR2 YFSETQ.

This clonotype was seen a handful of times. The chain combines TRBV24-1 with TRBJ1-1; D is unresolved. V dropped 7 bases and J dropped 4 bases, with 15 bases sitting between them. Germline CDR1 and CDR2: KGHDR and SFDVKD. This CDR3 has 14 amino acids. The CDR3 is CATSRDGVGTEAFF. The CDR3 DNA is TGTGCCACCAGCCGGGATGGGGTTGGCACTGAAGCTTTCTTT.

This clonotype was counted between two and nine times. In DNA, the CDR3 is TGCGCCAGCAGTGGGACAGGGCGGAACACCGGGGAGCTGTTTTTT. The encoded protein is CASSGTGRNTGELFF. The V call is TRBV10-2, the J call TRBJ2-2, with TRBD1 matching over 8 bases. The CDR3 contains 15 residues. V lost 4 bases to trimming and J lost 1 base; unmatched junction nucleotides: 2. In germline, CDR1 is WSHSY, CDR2 SAAADI.

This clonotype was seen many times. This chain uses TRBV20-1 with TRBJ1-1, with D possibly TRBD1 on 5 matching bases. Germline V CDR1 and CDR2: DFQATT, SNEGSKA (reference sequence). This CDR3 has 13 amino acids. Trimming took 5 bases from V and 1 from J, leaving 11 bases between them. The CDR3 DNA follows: TGCAGTGCTCCCCTTGGGGGGAACACTGAAGCTTTCTTT. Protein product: CSAPLGGNTEAFF.

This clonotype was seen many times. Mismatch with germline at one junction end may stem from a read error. CDR3 residues: CASRQDSSHF. The DNA for the CDR3 is TGTGCCAGCAGGCAGGACTCTTCCCACTTC. The chain has TRBV6-9 and TRBJ2-7, with D possibly being TRBD2 (5 bases). This CDR3 has 10 amino acids. The germline V gene encodes CDR1 MNHGY and CDR2 SVAAGI.